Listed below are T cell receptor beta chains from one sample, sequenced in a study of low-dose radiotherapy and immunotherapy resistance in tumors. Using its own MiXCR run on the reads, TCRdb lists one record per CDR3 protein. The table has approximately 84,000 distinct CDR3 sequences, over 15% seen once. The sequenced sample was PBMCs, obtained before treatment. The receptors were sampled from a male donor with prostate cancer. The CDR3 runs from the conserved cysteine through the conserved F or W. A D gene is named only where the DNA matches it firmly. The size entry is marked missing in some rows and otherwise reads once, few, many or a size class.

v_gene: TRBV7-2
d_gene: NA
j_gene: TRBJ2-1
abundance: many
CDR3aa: CASSLGPNNEQFF
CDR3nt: TGTGCCAGCAGCTTGGGACCTAACAATGAGCAGTTCTTC

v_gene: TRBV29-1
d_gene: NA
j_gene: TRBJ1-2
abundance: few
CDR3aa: CSVGTPASANYGYTF
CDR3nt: TGCAGCGTCGGGACGCCCGCCTCAGCTAACTATGGCTACACCTTC

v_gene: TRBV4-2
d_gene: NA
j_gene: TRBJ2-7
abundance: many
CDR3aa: CASSQMEGYEQYF
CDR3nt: TGTGCCAGCAGCCAAATGGAAGGGTACGAGCAGTACTTC

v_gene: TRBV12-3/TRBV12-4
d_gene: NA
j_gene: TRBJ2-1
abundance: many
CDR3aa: CASSRPRNEQFF
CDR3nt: TGTGCCAGCAGTCGTCCTCGCAATGAGCAGTTCTTC

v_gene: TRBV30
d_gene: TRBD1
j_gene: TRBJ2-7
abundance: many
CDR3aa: CAWTPPGTGGYEQYF
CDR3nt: TGTGCCTGGACCCCTCCGGGGACAGGGGGCTACGAGCAGTACTTC

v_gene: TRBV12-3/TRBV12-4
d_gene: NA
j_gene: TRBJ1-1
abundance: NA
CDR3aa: CASSLAPTWAGVEDTEAFF
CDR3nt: TGTGCCAGCAGTTTAGCGCCCACTTGGGCAGGGGTGGAGGACACTGAAGCTTTCTTT

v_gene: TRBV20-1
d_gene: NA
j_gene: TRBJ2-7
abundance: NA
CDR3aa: CSAVGQGNYEQYF
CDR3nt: TGCAGTGCTGTGGGGCAGGGGAACTACGAGCAGTACTTC

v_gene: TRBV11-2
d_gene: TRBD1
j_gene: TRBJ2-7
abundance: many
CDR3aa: CASSPLDRGYEQYF
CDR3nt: TGTGCCAGCAGTCCACTTGACAGGGGCTACGAGCAGTACTTC

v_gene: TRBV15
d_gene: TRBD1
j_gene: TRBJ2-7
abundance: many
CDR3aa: CATSGRGTGVYEQYF
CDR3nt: TGTGCCACCAGCGGAAGAGGGACAGGGGTCTACGAGCAGTACTTC

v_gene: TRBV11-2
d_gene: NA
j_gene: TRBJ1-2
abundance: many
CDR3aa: CASSPGVSGYTF
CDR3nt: TGTGCCAGCAGCCCGGGGGTTTCTGGCTACACCTTC

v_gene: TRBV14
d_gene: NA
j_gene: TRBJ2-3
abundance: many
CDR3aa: CASSLSHSTDTQYF
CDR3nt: TGTGCCAGCAGCCTTTCCCACAGCACAGATACGCAGTATTTT

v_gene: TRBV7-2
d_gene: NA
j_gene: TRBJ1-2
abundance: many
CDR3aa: CASSLDGVNGYTF
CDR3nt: TGTGCCAGCAGCTTAGATGGGGTTAATGGCTACACCTTC

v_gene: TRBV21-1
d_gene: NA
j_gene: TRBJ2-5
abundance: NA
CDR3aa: CASSKVEWRGAETHQETQYF
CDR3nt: TGTGCCAGCAGCAAAGTGGAATGGCGGGGGGCCGAGACCCACCAAGAGACCCAGTACTTC

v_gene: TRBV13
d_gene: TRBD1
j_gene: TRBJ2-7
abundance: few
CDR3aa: CASSPWTGRRDEQYF
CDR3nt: TGTGCCAGCAGCCCCTGGACAGGGAGGAGGGACGAGCAGTACTTC

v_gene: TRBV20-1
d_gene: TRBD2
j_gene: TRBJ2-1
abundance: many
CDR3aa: CSAPPPLAGGSFDEQFF
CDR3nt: TGCAGTGCCCCCCCCCCCCTAGCGGGGGGCTCATTCGATGAGCAGTTCTTC

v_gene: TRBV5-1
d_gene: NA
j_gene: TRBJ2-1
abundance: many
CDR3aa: CASRIRQSSEQFF
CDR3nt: TGCGCCAGCCGCATCCGACAGTCGAGTGAGCAGTTCTTC

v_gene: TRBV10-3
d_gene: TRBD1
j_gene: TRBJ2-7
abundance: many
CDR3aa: CAISEETGDFYEQYF
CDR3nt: TGTGCCATCAGTGAGGAGACAGGGGACTTCTACGAGCAGTACTTC

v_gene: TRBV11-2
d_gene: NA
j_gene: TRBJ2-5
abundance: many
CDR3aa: CASSLRLMKEGETQYF
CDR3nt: TGTGCCAGCAGCTTAAGGCTCATGAAAGAGGGGGAGACCCAGTACTTC

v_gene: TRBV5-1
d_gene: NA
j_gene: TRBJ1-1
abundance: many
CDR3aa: CASSLWGGKTEAFF
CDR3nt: TGCGCCAGCAGCTTGTGGGGCGGCAAGACTGAAGCTTTCTTT

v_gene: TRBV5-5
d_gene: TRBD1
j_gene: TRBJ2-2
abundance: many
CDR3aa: CASTLEWGQGVPGELFF
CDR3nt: TGTGCCAGCACCCTGGAGTGGGGACAGGGGGTTCCCGGGGAGCTGTTTTTT

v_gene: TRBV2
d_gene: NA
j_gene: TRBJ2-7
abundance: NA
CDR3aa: CASSVDVTYEQYF
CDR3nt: TGTGCCAGCAGTGTGGACGTAACCTACGAGCAGTACTTC

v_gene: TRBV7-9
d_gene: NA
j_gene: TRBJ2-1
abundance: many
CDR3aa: CASSLLGDEQFF
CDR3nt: TGTGCCAGCAGCTTATTGGGGGATGAGCAGTTCTTC

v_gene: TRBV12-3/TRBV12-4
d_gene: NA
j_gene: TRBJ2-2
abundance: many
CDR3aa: CASSPWRGDTGELFF
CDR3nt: TGTGCCAGCAGCCCTTGGAGAGGAGACACCGGGGAGCTGTTTTTT

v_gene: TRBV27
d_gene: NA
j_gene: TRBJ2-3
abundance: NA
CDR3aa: CASTAGRDTQYF
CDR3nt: TGTGCCAGCACCGCGGGACGAGATACGCAGTATTTT

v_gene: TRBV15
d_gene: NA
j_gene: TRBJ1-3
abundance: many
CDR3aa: CATSPLELELTGNTIYF
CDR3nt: TGTGCCACCAGCCCCCTGGAGTTGGAGCTTACTGGAAACACCATATATTTT

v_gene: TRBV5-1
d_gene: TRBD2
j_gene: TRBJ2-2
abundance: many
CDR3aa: CASRVRTSLGGELFF
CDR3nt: TGCGCCAGCAGGGTGAGGACTAGTCTGGGCGGGGAGCTGTTTTTT

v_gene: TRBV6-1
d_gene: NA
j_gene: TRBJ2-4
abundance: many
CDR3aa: CASSEILAKNIQYF
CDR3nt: TGTGCCAGCAGTGAAATTTTAGCCAAAAACATTCAGTACTTC

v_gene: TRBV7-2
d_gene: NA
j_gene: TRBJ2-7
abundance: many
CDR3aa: CASSPSSRGTFLGLEQYF
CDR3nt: TGTGCCAGCAGCCCATCCAGTCGTGGGACATTCTTGGGCCTCGAGCAGTACTTC

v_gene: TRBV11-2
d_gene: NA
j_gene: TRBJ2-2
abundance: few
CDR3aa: CASSLSRVNTGELFF
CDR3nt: TGTGCCAGCAGCTTAAGTAGGGTCAACACCGGGGAGCTGTTTTTT

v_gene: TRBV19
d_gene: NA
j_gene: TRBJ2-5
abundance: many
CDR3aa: CASSRSTESQYF
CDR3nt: TGTGCCAGTAGTAGGTCCACCGAGTCCCAGTACTTC

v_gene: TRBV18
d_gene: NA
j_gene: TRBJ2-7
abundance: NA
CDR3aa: CASSRSGLTYEQYF
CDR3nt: TGTGCCAGCTCACGTTCAGGGTTAACCTACGAGCAGTACTTC

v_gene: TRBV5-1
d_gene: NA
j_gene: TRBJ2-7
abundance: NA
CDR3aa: CASSLSQSNYEQYF
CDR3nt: TGCGCCAGCAGCTTGAGCCAGAGTAACTACGAGCAGTACTTC

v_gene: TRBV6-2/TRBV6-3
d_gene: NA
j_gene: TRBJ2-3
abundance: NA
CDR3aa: CASSKLGPRRAYF
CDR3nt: TGTGCCAGCAGTAAACTCGGGCCCCGACGTGCGTATTTT

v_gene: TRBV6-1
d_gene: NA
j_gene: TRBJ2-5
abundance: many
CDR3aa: CASSTSRSIGIGETQYF
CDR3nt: TGTGCCAGCTCGACTAGTCGATCTATCGGGATCGGAGAGACCCAGTACTTC

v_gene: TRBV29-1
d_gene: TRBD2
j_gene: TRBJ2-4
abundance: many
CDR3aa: CSVEEGGNIQYF
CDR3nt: TGCAGCGTTGAAGAGGGGGGGAACATTCAGTACTTC

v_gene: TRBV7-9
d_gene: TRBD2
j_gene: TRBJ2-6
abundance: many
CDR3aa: CASSLMGGSSGANVLTF
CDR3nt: TGTGCCAGCAGCTTAATGGGGGGGTCGTCTGGGGCCAACGTCCTGACTTTC

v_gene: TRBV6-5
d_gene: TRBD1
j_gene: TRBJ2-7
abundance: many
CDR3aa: CAARDRDYEQYF
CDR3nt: TGTGCCGCCCGGGACAGGGACTACGAGCAGTACTTC

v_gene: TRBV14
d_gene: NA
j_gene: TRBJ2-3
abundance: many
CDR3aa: CASSQDLPGASTDTQYF
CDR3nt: TGTGCCAGCAGCCAAGATCTCCCGGGGGCCAGCACAGATACGCAGTATTTT

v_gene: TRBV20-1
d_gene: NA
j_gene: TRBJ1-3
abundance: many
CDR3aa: CSAREGGTGNTIYF
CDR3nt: TGCAGTGCTAGAGAAGGAGGAACTGGAAACACCATATATTTT

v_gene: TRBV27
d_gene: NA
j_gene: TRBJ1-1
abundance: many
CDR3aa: CASSLRINTEAFF
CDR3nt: TGTGCCAGCAGTTTGAGGATTAACACTGAAGCTTTCTTT

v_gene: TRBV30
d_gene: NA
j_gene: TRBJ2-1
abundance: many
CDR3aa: CAWSLGLFYNEQFF
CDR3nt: TGTGCCTGGAGTCTTGGACTATTTTACAATGAGCAGTTCTTC

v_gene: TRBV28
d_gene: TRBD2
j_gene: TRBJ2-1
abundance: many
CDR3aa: CASSPPPGTSGGASYNEQFF
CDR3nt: TGTGCCAGCAGTCCACCTCCCGGGACTAGCGGGGGGGCGTCCTACAATGAGCAGTTCTTC

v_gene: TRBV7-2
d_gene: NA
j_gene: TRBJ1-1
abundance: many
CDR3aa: CASSFGMLNTEAFF
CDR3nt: TGTGCCAGCAGCTTTGGTATGTTGAACACTGAAGCTTTCTTT

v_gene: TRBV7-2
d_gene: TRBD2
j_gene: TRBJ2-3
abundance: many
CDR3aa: CASSVGTSGGTDTQYF
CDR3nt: TGTGCCAGCAGCGTCGGGACTAGCGGGGGGACAGATACGCAGTATTTT

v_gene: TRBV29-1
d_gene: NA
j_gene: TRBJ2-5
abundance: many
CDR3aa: CAVTGAIQETQYF
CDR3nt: TGCGCCGTCACCGGGGCCATACAAGAGACCCAGTACTTC

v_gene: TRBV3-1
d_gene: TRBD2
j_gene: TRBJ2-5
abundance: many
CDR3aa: CASSQGTSGGVEETQYF
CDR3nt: TGTGCCAGCAGCCAAGGGACTAGCGGGGGGGTAGAAGAGACCCAGTACTTC

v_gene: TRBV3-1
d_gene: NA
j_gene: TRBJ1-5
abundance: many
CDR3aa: CASSQEGRQPQHF
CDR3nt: TGTGCCAGCAGCCAAGAGGGACGTCAGCCCCAGCATTTT

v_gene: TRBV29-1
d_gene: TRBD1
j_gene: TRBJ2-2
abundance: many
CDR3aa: CSVTGSNTGELFF
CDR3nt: TGCAGCGTGACAGGGTCGAACACCGGGGAGCTGTTTTTT

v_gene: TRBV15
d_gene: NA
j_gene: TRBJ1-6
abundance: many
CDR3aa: CATSRGDYNSPLHF
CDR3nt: TGTGCCACCAGCAGAGGGGACTATAATTCACCCCTCCACTTT